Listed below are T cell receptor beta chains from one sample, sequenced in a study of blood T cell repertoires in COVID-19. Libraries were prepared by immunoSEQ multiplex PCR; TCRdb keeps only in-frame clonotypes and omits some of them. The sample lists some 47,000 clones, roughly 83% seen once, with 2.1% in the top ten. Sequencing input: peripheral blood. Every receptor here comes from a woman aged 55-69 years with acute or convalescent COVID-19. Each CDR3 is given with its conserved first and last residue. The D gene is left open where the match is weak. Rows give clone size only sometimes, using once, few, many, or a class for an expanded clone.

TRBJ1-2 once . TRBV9 TGTGCCAGCAGCGTAGTCCCAATTGACTATGGCTACACCTTC CASSVVPIDYGYTF
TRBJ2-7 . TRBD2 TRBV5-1 TGCGCCAGCAGCCAGGGACTAGCGTTATACGAGCAGTACTTC CASSQGLALYEQYF
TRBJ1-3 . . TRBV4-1 TGCGCCAGCAGCCTTCTACGCCCGCCTGGAAACACCATATATTTT CASSLLRPPGNTIYF
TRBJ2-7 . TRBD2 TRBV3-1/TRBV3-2 TGTGCCAGCAGCCAAGGTTGGACTAGCGGGAGGGGGAAGTACTTC CASSQGWTSGRGKYF
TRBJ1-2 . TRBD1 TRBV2 TGTGCCAGCACCGGGACAGCTAACTATGGCTACACCTTC CASTGTANYGYTF
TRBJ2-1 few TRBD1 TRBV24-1 TGTGCCACCAGTGATCTGGACAGGGGAACGGACAATGAGCAGTTCTTC CATSDLDRGTDNEQFF
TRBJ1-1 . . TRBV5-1 TGCGCCAGCAGCTTCCAGGGATTGAACACTGAAGCTTTCTTT CASSFQGLNTEAFF
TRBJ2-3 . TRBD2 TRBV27 TGTGCCAGCAGCTTATCGACGGGGGGGACAGATACGCAGTATTTT CASSLSTGGTDTQYF
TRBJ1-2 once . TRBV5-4 TGTGCCAGCAGCCAAGACAGCAAGTATGGCTACACCTTC CASSQDSKYGYTF
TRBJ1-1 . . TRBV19 TGTGCCAGTAATAGGCAGGGGACTGAAGCTTTCTTT CASNRQGTEAFF
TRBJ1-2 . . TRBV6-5 TGTGCCAGCAGTTCCCGGGCGGTCGGGGTTCGTGGCTACACCTTC CASSSRAVGVRGYTF
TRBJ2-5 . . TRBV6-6 TGTGCCAGCAGCCCTCAAGAGACCCAGTACTTC CASSPQETQYF
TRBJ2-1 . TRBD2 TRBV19 TGTGCCAGTAGTATTGGGGCTAGCGGGAGGGCCGGTGAGCAGTTCTTC CASSIGASGRAGEQFF
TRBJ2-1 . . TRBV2 TGTGCCAGCAGTGTGGACAGAAACAATGAGCAGTTCTTC CASSVDRNNEQFF
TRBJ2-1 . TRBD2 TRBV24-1 TGTGCCACCCGGGATAGCGGGAATGACAATGAGCAGTTCTTC CATRDSGNDNEQFF
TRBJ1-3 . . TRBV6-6 TGTGCCAGCAGTTACGCCCATCGGGGGGGAAACACCATATATTTT CASSYAHRGGNTIYF
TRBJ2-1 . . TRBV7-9 TGTGCCAGCAGCTTAGAGGGAGCCCCCTACAATGAGCAGTTCTTC CASSLEGAPYNEQFF
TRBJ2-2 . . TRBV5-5 TGTGCCAGCAGGAAATGGACAACCACCGGGGAGCTGTTTTTT CASRKWTTTGELFF
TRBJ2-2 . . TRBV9 TGTGCCAGCAGCGTGAGGGACTCCGGGGAGCTGTTTTTT CASSVRDSGELFF
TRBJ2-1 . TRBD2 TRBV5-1 TGCGCCAGCAGAGGTGGCGGGGGCTACAATGAGCAGTTCTTC CASRGGGGYNEQFF
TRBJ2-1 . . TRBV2 TGTGTCAGCGGACTTCAGAGCAATGAGCAGTTCTTC CVSGLQSNEQFF
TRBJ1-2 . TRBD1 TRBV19 TGTGCCAGTAGCGTACAGGGGGCGGGCTATGGCTACACCTTC CASSVQGAGYGYTF
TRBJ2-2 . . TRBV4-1 TGCGCCAGCAGCCAACAGGGCCAACATAACACCGGGGAGCTGTTTTTT CASSQQGQHNTGELFF
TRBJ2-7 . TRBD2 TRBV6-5 TGTGCCAGCAGTTACTCAATCGGGAGGGCCTCTGAGGAGCAGTACTTC CASSYSIGRASEEQYF
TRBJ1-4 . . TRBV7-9 TGTGCCAGCAGCTTATCTTCCGCGGCTAATGAAAAACTGTTTTTT CASSLSSAANEKLFF
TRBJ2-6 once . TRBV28 TGTGCCAGCCATGGAGCTACCGTATTCGGCTCTGGGGCCAACGTCCTGACTTTC CASHGATVFGSGANVLTF
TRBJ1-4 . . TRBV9 TGTGCCAGCAGCGTAGCGCCGGAGGGTACAAAACTGTTTTTT CASSVAPEGTKLFF
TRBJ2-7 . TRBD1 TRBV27 TGTGCCAGCAGGCCGACAGGGTTTTTCGTCTACGAGCAGTACTTC CASRPTGFFVYEQYF
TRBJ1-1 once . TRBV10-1 TGCGCCACCTCGGCCACGTCGGGTAACACTGAAGCTTTCTTT CATSATSGNTEAFF
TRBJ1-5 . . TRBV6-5 TGTGCCAGCAGTTACTCATCGGGAAGCAATCAGCCCCAGCATTTT CASSYSSGSNQPQHF
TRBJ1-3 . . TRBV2 TGTGCCAGCAGTGAGGGGCAGGGGAACTCTGGAAACACCATATATTTT CASSEGQGNSGNTIYF
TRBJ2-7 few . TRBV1 TGCACCAGCAGCCATTGCCATAGCGGGAGTTCGAACTCCACGTGGGGCTCCGAGCAGTACTTC CTSSHCHSGSSNSTWGSEQYF
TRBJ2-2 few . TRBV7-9 TGTGCCAGCAGCTTGGACAGCCTTGTCACCGGGGAGCTGTTTTTT CASSLDSLVTGELFF
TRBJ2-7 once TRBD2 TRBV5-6 TGTGCCAGCAGCTGGGGACTAGCGGGACGGTCCGAGCAGTACTTC CASSWGLAGRSEQYF
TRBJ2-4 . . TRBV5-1 TGCGCCAGCTGCGATACGCAAGGTGGCAGGAACATTCAGTACTTC CASCDTQGGRNIQYF
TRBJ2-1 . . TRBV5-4 TGTGCCAGCAGCTTAACTGGGACAAAAAACAATGAGCAGTTCTTC CASSLTGTKNNEQFF
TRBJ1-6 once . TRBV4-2 TGTGCCAGCAGCCAAGAGGCCGGGGTTAGCTCCTATAATTCACCCCTCCACTTT CASSQEAGVSSYNSPLHF
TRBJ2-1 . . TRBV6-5 TGTGCCAGCCGGGAGAGGAGCTCCTACAATGAGCAGTTCTTC CASRERSSYNEQFF
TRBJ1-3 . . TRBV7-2 TGTGCCAGCAGCTCTCCGGGACTCCACTCTGGAAACACCATATATTTT CASSSPGLHSGNTIYF
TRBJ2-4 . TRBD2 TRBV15 TGTGCCACCAGCATAAAGCGGGAGGGCCAATCCAAAAACATTCAGTACTTC CATSIKREGQSKNIQYF
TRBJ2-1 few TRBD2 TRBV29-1 TGCAGCGGGGCTAGCGGGAGGGCCTCGTTGATATACAATGAGCAGTTCTTC CSGASGRASLIYNEQFF
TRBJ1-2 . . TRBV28 TGTGCCAGCAGACGTAGGGAGGCTGGCTACACCTTC CASRRREAGYTF
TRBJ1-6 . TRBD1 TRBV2 TGTGCCAGCAGAAGACAGGGTGTAAATTCACCCCTCCACTTT CASRRQGVNSPLHF
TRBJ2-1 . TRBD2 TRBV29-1 TGCAGCGCCGGGGGGGGCCTCGCCTACAATGAGCAGTTCTTC CSAGGGLAYNEQFF
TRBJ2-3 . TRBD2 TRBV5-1 TGCGCCAGCAGCCTTACCGGGACTAGCGGAAGCACAGATACGCAGTATTTT CASSLTGTSGSTDTQYF
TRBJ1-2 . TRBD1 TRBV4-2 TGTGCCAGCAGCCCGGGACAGGCCGGCGGTGGCTACACCTTC CASSPGQAGGGYTF
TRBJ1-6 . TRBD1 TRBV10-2 TGCGCCAGCAGTGAGACGGGACAGACTGGTGATTCACCCCTCCACTTT CASSETGQTGDSPLHF
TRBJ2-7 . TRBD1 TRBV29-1 TGCAGCGTGGGGGACAGGGAGGTCGACGAGCAGTACTTC CSVGDREVDEQYF
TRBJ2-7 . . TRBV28 TGTGCCAGCAGTTTGGGGCTGTACACAGGGTCCTACGAGCAGTACTTC CASSLGLYTGSYEQYF
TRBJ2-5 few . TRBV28 TGTGCCAGCAGGCTACCGGGGGTAGAGACCCAGTACTTC CASRLPGVETQYF